Below, 8 T cell receptor beta chains from the same sample are listed, as sequenced in a study of blood T cell repertoires in COVID-19. Clones were read by immunoSEQ multiplex PCR, and TCRdb kept only the in-frame ones, dropping some. This sample has about 40,000 clones, with 60% to 80% found just once. The sequenced material came from peripheral blood. These receptors came from a woman aged 80 or over with acute or convalescent COVID-19.

The rearrangement uses TRBV9 and TRBJ2-6; a weak D match, TRBD1 (6 bases). The CDR3 has 18 amino acids. In germline, CDR1 is SGDLS, CDR2 YYNGEE. V lost 0 bases to trimming and J lost 4 bases, with 17 bases between them. CDR3 DNA sequence: TGTGCCAGCAGCGTAGGGGGAGCAACAGGGAGCGGGGCCAACGTCCTGACTTTC. Protein sequence: CASSVGGATGSGANVLTF.

The chain joins TRBV19 to TRBJ1-3; D is unresolved. The CDR3 is 14 residues long. With 6 bases removed from V and 4 bases from J, the gap between germline ends came to 13 bases. Germline loops: CDR1 LNHDA, CDR2 SQIVND (reference sequence). The CDR3 spells CASRRGFEGNTIYF. CDR3 in DNA: TGTGCCAGTAGAAGAGGTTTTGAAGGAAACACCATATATTTT.

The chain employs TRBV6-1 and TRBJ1-2, with 7 bases fitting TRBD1. CDR1 is MNHNS, CDR2 SASEGT, per germline. J was trimmed by 2 bases and V by 2 bases; bases with no gene match: 5. The CDR3 has 15 residues. The CDR3 reads CASSESVGQNYGYTF. CDR3 coding DNA: TGTGCCAGCAGTGAATCGGTGGGACAGAACTATGGCTACACCTTC.

V and J are TRBV6-2 or TRBV6-3 and TRBJ1-1; no reliable D call. The germline V gene has CDR1 MNHEY and CDR2 SVGEGT. The V gene lost 0 bases and the J gene lost 2 bases, with 7 bases spanning the gap. This CDR3 has 14 amino acids. DNA for the CDR3: TGTGCCAGCAGTTACTCCCACAAAAACACTGAAGCTTTCTTT. It translates to CASSYSHKNTEAFF.

The CDR3 DNA reads TGCGCCAGCAGCTTGGCGGGCCGGGGAGCTGGAAGAAACACCATATATTTT. Its translation is CASSLAGRGAGRNTIYF. The gene calls are TRBV5-1 and TRBJ1-3, with D hard to call. There are 17 residues in the CDR3. The V gene lost 0 bases and the J gene lost 5 bases, with 18 bases spanning the gap. Per germline, CDR1 SGHRS and CDR2 YFSETQ.

This chain connects TRBV7-2 to TRBJ1-2; the D gene is possibly TRBD1 (6 bases). V was cut by 1 base and J by 4 bases, with 10 bases left in between. The CDR3 consists of 14 residues. Germline assignment: CDR1 SGHTA and CDR2 FQGNSA. The CDR3 DNA is TGTGCCAGCAGCTTAGGGGGACAAACCTATGGCTACACCTTC. Protein: CASSLGGQTYGYTF.

This clone occurred a few times. V gene TRBV6-6 combines with J gene TRBJ2-2; 8 positions match TRBD2. CDR1 is MNHNY, CDR2 SVGAGI, per germline (reference sequence). V was pared by 6 bases and J by 1 base, with 4 bases of the junction left unmatched. The CDR3 runs 15 residues. CDR3 residues: CASSPGTRNTGELFF. The CDR3 DNA sequence: TGTGCCAGCAGCCCCGGGACTAGGAACACCGGGGAGCTGTTTTTT.

The rearrangement uses TRBV7-8 and TRBJ1-1, with D hard to call. V lost 6 bases and J lost 5, with 25 bases in between. The CDR3 covers 17 residues. From germline, CDR1 is SGHVS and CDR2 FQNEAQ. The DNA for the CDR3 is TGTGCCAGCAGTTCACCCCTCCTCCGGGGAGGAGGAACTGAAGCTTTCTTT. Translated: CASSSPLLRGGGTEAFF. The full variable domain, rest sourced from reference TRBV7-8 and TRBJ1-1, is GAGVSQSPRYKVAKRGQDVALRCDPISGHVSLFWYQQALGQGPEFLTYFQNEAQLDKSGLPSDRFFAERPEGSVSTLKIQRTQQEDSAVYLCASSSPLLRGGGTEAFFGQGTRLTVV.